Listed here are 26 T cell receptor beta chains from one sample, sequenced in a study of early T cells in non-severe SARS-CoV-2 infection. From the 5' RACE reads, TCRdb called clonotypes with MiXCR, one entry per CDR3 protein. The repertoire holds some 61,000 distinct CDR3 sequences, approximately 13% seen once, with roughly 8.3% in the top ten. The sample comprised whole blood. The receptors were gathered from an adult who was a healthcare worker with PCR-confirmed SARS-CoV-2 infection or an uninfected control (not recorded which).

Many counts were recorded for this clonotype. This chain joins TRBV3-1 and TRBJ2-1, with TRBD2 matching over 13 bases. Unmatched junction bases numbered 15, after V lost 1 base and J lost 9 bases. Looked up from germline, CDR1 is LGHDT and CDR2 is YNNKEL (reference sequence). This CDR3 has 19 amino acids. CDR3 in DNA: TGTGCCAGCAGCCAAGGGGGCCAACTAGCGGGAGGGTGGAGGAGTGAGCAGTTCTTC. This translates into CASSQGGQLAGGWRSEQFF.

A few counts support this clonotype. The DNA for the CDR3 is TGCGCCAGCATGGGCAGGGACTCCTACGAGCAGTACTTC. It codes for CASMGRDSYEQYF. The gene calls are TRBV4-3 and TRBJ2-7; maybe TRBD1 (5 bases). There are 13 residues in the CDR3. Trimming removed 7 bases from V and 0 bases from J, with 10 bases in between. From germline, CDR1 is LGHNA and CDR2 YSLEER.

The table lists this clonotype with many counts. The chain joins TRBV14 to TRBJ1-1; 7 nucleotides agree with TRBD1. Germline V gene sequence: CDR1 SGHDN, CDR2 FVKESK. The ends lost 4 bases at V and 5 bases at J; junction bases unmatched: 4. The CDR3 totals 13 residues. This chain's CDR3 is CASSRQGGTEAFF. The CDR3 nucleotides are TGTGCCAGCAGCCGACAGGGCGGGACTGAAGCTTTCTTT.

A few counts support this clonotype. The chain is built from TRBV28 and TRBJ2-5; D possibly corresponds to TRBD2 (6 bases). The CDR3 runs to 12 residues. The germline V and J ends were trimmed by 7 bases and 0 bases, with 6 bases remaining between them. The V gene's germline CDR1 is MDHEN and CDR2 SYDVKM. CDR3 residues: CASKRDQETQYF. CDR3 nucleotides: TGTGCCAGCAAGCGGGACCAAGAGACCCAGTACTTC.

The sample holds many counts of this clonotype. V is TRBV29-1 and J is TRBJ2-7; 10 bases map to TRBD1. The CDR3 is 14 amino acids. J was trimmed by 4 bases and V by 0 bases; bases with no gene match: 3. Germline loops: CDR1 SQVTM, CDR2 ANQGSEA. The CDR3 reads CSVEDTGQGYEQYF. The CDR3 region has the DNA TGCAGCGTTGAAGACACGGGACAGGGGTACGAGCAGTACTTC.

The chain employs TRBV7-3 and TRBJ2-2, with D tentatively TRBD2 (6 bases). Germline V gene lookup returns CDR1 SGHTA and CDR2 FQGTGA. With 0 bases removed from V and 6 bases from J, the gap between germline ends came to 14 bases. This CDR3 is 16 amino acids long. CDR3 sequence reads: CASSLTASEGAGELFF. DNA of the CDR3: TGTGCCAGCAGCTTAACCGCGTCGGAGGGCGCCGGGGAGCTGTTTTTT.

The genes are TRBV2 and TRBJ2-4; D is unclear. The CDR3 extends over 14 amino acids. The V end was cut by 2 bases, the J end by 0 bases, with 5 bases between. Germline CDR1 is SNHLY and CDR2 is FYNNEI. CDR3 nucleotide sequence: TGTGCCAGCAGTGAAAGAGTAGCCAAAAACATTCAGTACTTC. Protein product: CASSERVAKNIQYF.

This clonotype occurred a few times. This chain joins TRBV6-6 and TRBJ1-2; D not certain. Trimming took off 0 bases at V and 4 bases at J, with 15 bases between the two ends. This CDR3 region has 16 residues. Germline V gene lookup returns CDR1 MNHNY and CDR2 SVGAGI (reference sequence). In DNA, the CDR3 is TGTGCCAGCAGTTACTCGCCCAGGATAGAGTCCTATGGCTACACCTTC. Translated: CASSYSPRIESYGYTF.

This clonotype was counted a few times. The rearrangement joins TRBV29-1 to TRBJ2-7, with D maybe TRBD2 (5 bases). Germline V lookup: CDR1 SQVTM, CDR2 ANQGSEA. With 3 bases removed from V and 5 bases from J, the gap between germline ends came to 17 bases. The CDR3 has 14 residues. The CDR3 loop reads CSVDFSGIYDEQYF. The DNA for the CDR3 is TGCAGCGTTGATTTCTCGGGGATTTACGACGAGCAGTACTTC.

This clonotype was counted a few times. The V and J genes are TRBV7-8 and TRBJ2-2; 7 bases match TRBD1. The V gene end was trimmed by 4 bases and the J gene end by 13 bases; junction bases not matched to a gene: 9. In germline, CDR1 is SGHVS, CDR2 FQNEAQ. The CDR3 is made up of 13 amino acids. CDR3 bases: TGTGCCAGCAGCTCCGACAGGGCAAGGTCGCTGTTTTTT. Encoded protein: CASSSDRARSLFF.

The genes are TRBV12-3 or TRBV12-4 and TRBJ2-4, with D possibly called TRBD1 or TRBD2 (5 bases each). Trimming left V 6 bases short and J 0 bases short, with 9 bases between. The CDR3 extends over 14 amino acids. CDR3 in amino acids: CASRGTLAKNIQYF. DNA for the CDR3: TGTGCCAGCAGGGGGACGTTAGCCAAAAACATTCAGTACTTC.

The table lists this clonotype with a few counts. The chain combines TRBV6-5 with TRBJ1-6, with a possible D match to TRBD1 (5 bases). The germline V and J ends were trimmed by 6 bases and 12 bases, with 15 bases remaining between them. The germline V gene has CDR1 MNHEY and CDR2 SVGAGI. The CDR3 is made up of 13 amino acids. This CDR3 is CASSARQGGPLHF. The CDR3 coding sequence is TGTGCCAGCAGCGCTCGTCAGGGAGGACCCCTCCACTTT.

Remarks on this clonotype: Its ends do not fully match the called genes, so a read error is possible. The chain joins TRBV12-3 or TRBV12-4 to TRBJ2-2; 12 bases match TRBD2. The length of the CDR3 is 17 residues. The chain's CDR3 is CAGRLGTSGYNTGELFF. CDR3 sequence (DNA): TGTGCCGGCAGACTCGGGACTAGCGGGTATAACACCGGGGAGCTGTTTTTT.

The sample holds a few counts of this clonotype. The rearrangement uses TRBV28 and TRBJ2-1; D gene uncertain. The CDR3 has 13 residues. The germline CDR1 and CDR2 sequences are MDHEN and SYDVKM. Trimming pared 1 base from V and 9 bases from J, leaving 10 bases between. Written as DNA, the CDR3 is TGTGCCAGCAGTTTATCCCCCAGGAGTGAGCAGTTCTTC. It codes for CASSLSPRSEQFF.

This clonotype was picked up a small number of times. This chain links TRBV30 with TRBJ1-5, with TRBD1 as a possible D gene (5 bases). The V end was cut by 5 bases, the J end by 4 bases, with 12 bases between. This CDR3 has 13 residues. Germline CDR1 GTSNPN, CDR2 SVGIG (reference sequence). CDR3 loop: CAWGAGMNQPQHF. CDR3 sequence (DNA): TGTGCCTGGGGGGCAGGAATGAATCAGCCCCAGCATTTT. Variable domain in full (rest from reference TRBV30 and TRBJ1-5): SQTIHQWPATLVQPVGSPLSLECTVEGTSNPNLYWYRQAAGRGLQLLFYSVGIGQISSEVPQNLSASRPQDRQFILSSKKLLLSDSGFYLCAWGAGMNQPQHFGDGTRLSIL.

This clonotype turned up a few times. This chain's CDR3 is CSAREGNTIYF. As DNA, the CDR3 is TGCAGTGCTAGGGAGGGAAACACCATATATTTT. V is TRBV20-1 and J is TRBJ1-3; no definite D call. The CDR3 sequence is 11 residues long. Germline CDR1 DFQATT, CDR2 SNEGSKA (reference sequence). Deletions cut 3 bases from V and 4 bases from J, with 4 bases between.

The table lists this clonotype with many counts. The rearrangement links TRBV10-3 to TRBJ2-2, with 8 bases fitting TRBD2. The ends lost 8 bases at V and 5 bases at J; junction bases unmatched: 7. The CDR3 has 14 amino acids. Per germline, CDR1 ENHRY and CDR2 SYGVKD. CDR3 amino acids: CAIEPGGMTGELFF. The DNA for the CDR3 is TGTGCCATCGAGCCGGGAGGGATGACCGGGGAGCTGTTTTTT.

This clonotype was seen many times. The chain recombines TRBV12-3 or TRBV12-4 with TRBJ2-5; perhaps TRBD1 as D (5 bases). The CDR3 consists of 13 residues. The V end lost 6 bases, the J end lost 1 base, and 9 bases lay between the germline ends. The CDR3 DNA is TGTGCCAGCAGGGGGCGGCCCCAAGAGACCCAGTACTTC. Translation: CASRGRPQETQYF.

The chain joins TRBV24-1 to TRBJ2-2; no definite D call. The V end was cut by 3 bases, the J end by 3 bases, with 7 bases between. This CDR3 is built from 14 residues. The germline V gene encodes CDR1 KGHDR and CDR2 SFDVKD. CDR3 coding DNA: TGTGCCACCAGTGATCCAGCAGACACCGGGGAGCTGTTTTTT. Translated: CATSDPADTGELFF.

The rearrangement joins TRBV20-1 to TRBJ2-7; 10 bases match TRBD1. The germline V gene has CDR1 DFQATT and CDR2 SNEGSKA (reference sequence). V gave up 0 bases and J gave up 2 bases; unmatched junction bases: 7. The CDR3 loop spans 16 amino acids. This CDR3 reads CSAREPGQGITYEQYF. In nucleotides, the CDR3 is TGCAGTGCTAGAGAACCGGGACAGGGGATTACCTACGAGCAGTACTTC.

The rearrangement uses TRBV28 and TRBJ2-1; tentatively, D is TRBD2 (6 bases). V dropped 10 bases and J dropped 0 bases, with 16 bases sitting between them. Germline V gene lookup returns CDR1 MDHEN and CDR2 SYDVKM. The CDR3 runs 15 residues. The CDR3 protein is CATYRDSGSYNEQFF. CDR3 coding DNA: TGTGCCACTTACCGGGACTCTGGCTCCTACAATGAGCAGTTCTTC.

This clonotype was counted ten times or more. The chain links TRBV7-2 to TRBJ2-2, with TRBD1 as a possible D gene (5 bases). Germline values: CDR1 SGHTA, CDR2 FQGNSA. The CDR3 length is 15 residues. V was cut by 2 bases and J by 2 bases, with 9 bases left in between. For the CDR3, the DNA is TGTGCCAGCAGCTTAAGACAGACCAACACCGGGGAGCTGTTTTTT. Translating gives CASSLRQTNTGELFF.

CDR3 sequence: CASSNGARYEQYF. In DNA form, the CDR3 reads TGTGCCAGCTCAAACGGGGCCAGATACGAGCAGTACTTC. The genes are TRBV27 and TRBJ2-7, with D perhaps given as TRBD1 or TRBD2 (5 bases each). Germline V gives CDR1 MNHEY, CDR2 SMNVEV (reference sequence). This CDR3 has 13 amino acids. V was shortened by 8 bases and J by 4 bases, with 15 bases between the two germline ends.

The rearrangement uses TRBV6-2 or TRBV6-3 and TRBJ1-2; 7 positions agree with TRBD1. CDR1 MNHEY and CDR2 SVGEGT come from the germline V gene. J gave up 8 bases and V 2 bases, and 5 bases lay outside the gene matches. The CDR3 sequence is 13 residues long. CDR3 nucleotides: TGTGCCAGCAGTTACAAGGGGGCCTGGGGCTACACCTTC. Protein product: CASSYKGAWGYTF.

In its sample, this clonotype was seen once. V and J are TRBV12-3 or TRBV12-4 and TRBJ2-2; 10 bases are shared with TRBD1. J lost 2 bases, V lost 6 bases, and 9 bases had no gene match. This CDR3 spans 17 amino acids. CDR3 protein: CASSRSRTGGNTGELFF. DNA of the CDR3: TGTGCCAGCAGCCGCTCCAGGACAGGGGGAAACACCGGGGAGCTGTTTTTT.

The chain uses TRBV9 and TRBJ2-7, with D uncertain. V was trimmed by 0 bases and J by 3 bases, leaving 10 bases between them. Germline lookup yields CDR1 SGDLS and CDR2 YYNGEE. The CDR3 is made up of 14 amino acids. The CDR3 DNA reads TGTGCCAGCAGCGTAGCGAGCTTGGGCTACGAGCAGTACTTC. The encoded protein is CASSVASLGYEQYF.